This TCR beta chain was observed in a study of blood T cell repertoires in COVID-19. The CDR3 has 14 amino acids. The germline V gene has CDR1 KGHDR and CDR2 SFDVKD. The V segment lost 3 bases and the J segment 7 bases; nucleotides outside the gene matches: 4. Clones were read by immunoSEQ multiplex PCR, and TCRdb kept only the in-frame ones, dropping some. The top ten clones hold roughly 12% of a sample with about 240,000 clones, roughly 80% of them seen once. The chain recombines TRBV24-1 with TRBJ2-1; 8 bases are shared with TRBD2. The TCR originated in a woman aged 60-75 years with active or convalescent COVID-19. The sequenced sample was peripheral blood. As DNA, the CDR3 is TGTGCCACCAGTGATGGGCGGGGGGCGAATGAGCAGTTCTTC. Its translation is CATSDGRGANEQFF.